This passage covers 22 T cell receptor beta chains from one sample sequenced in a study of blood T cell repertoires in COVID-19. Libraries were prepared by immunoSEQ multiplex PCR; TCRdb keeps only in-frame clonotypes and omits some of them. Among approximately 230,000 clones, about 88% were seen once, and the ten largest hold approximately 2.1%. Sequencing used peripheral blood. These receptors originate from a woman between 35 and 50 years old who had recovered from COVID-19.

The V gene is TRBV6-2 or TRBV6-3, the J gene TRBJ2-7; D may be TRBD1 (5 bases). CDR3 length: 15 residues. Germline CDR1 and CDR2: MNHEY and SVGEGT. Trimming stripped 2 bases from V and 4 bases from J, with 15 bases between. The chain's CDR3 is CASSYQGQVYYEQYF. DNA of the CDR3: TGTGCCAGCAGTTACCAGGGTCAGGTTTATTACGAGCAGTACTTC.

The rearrangement joins TRBV5-4 to TRBJ1-6; the match to TRBD1 covers 7 bases. Germline CDR1 is SGHNT and CDR2 is YYREEE (reference sequence). CDR3 length: 15 residues. Unmatched junction bases numbered 7, after V lost 3 bases and J lost 7 bases. The CDR3 nucleotides are TGTGCCAGCAGCTCCAGGGGGGCGCAGAATTCACCCCTCCACTTT. Encoded protein: CASSSRGAQNSPLHF.

This chain connects TRBV5-4 to TRBJ2-3; TRBD2 is a possible D gene (6 bases). Germline V gene sequence: CDR1 SGHNT, CDR2 YYREEE (reference sequence). V was clipped by 4 bases and J by 2 bases, with 11 bases between them. This CDR3 spans 14 amino acids. As DNA, the CDR3 is TGTGCCAGCAGCCCCCGGGGGACCACAGATACGCAGTATTTT. Translating it yields CASSPRGTTDTQYF.

The gene calls are TRBV5-8 and TRBJ2-7; 7 bases align to TRBD2. The germline V gene encodes CDR1 SGHTS and CDR2 YDEGEE. The CDR3 contains 15 residues. V lost 1 base to trimming and J lost 0 bases; unmatched junction nucleotides: 4. The DNA for the CDR3 is TGTGCCAGCAGCTTGCGGCTAGCGGTCTCCTACGAGCAGTACTTC. Translating gives CASSLRLAVSYEQYF.

The chain carries TRBV10-3 and TRBJ1-4; 7 bases are shared with TRBD1. Germline values: CDR1 ENHRY, CDR2 SYGVKD. V gave up 4 bases and J gave up 6 bases; unmatched junction bases: 11. CDR3 length: 16 residues. In nucleotides, the CDR3 is TGTGCCATCAGTGCTAATCTCCGGGACAGTGATGAAAAACTGTTTTTT. As protein: CAISANLRDSDEKLFF.

This clone was observed a few times. This rearrangement joins TRBV7-8 to TRBJ1-2, with a weak D call TRBD1 (5 bases). Germline assignment: CDR1 SGHVS and CDR2 FQNEAQ. The CDR3 is made up of 14 amino acids. V was cut by 4 bases and J by 0 bases, with 9 bases left in between. CDR3 region: CASSWGPSNYGYTF. The CDR3 region has the DNA TGTGCCAGCAGCTGGGGCCCGTCTAACTATGGCTACACCTTC.

This clone was seen a few times. This rearrangement joins TRBV25-1 to TRBJ1-6, with TRBD1 identical over 9 bases. Germline V gene lookup returns CDR1 MGHDK and CDR2 SYGVNS. Trimming at V came to 5 bases and at J to 9 bases, leaving 5 bases not matched to a gene. This CDR3 is built from 14 residues. The DNA of the CDR3 is TGTGCCAGCAGTCCTACAGGGGGCGGTTCACCCCTCCACTTT. This encodes CASSPTGGGSPLHF.

The chain carries TRBV5-4 and TRBJ1-3; D is unresolved. Per the germline V gene, CDR1 is SGHNT and CDR2 is YYREEE (reference sequence). The CDR3 has 14 amino acids. Deletions cut 3 bases from V and 2 bases from J, with 9 bases between. CDR3: CASSSPGAGNTIYF. The CDR3, as DNA: TGTGCCAGCAGCTCCCCCGGGGCTGGAAACACCATATATTTT.

The rearrangement joins TRBV7-9 to TRBJ1-2; 11 bases are a match to TRBD1. Germline lookup yields CDR1 SEHNR and CDR2 FQNEAQ (reference sequence). This CDR3 comprises 15 residues. V lost 1 base to trimming and J lost 4 bases; unmatched junction nucleotides: 2. The chain's CDR3 is CASSLVGTGGYGYTF. For the CDR3, the DNA is TGTGCCAGCAGCTTAGTAGGGACAGGGGGCTATGGCTACACCTTC.

The rearrangement joins TRBV10-3 to TRBJ2-1; 13 positions match TRBD2. The germline V gene encodes CDR1 ENHRY and CDR2 SYGVKD. Unmatched junction bases numbered 11, after V lost 10 bases and J lost 8 bases. The CDR3 length is 15 residues. Written as DNA, the CDR3 is TGTGCCACGGACGCGGGACTAGCGGGGAGCGATGAGCAGTTCTTC. Translating gives CATDAGLAGSDEQFF.

The chain recombines TRBV20-1 with TRBJ2-1; perhaps TRBD2 as D (5 bases). The CDR3 spans 11 residues. Germline assignment: CDR1 DFQATT and CDR2 SNEGSKA (reference sequence). For the CDR3, the DNA is TGCGCTACAAGCGGCGTCAATGAGCAGTTCTTC. It specifies CATSGVNEQFF.

V and J are TRBV6-2 or TRBV6-3 and TRBJ1-6, with a weak D call TRBD1 (6 bases). Germline V CDR1 and CDR2: MNHEY, SVGEGT. The CDR3 consists of 14 residues. The ends were cut back, 5 bases at V and 9 bases at J, with 14 bases in the middle. CDR3 bases: TGTGCCAGCAGTGACTTCCGAGGGGGTTCACCCCTCCACTTT. It translates to CASSDFRGGSPLHF.

This chain links TRBV30 with TRBJ1-2; 8 bases match TRBD1. Germline lookup yields CDR1 GTSNPN and CDR2 SVGIG (reference sequence). V lost 5 bases and J lost 4; bases outside the gene matches: 12. The CDR3 has 15 amino acids. CDR3 amino acids: CAWGTGGIPTYGYTF. The CDR3 DNA follows: TGTGCCTGGGGGACAGGAGGGATTCCTACCTATGGCTACACCTTC.

The rearrangement uses TRBV7-6 and TRBJ2-1; D perhaps matches TRBD1 (6 bases). Germline loops: CDR1 SGHVS, CDR2 FNYEAQ. V was cut by 3 bases and J by 6 bases, with 18 bases left in between. The CDR3 runs to 16 residues. The CDR3 DNA is TGTGCCAGCAGCTTGTGGGAAAACAGGGAAGGCAATGAGCAGTTCTTC. Its protein is CASSLWENREGNEQFF.

The V gene is TRBV30, the J gene TRBJ2-7; 15 nucleotides align to TRBD2. After removal of 5 bases from V and 1 base from J, the junction contained 3 bases not matched to a gene. Germline assignment: CDR1 GTSNPN and CDR2 SVGIG (reference sequence). The CDR3 spans 15 residues. The CDR3 loop is CAWGTSGGLSYEQYF. As DNA, the CDR3 is TGTGCCTGGGGGACTAGCGGGGGGCTTTCCTACGAGCAGTACTTC.

The chain joins TRBV15 to TRBJ2-3, with D possibly being TRBD2 (6 bases). V lost 6 bases and J 1 base, leaving 14 bases between the germline ends. There are 15 residues in the CDR3. The germline CDR1 and CDR2 sequences are LNHNV and YYDKDF (reference sequence). The CDR3 nucleotides are TGTGCCACCAGGGGTTCTACGGGGGGCACAGATACGCAGTATTTT. It is translated as CATRGSTGGTDTQYF.

The chain couples TRBV4-3 to TRBJ2-7; possible D gene TRBD1, 5 bases. There are 14 residues in the CDR3. Germline assignment: CDR1 LGHNA and CDR2 YSLEER. Trimming shortened V by 1 base and J by 0 bases, and 7 bases separated the two germline ends. The CDR3 coding sequence is TGCGCCAGCAGCCAAGGACAGTTCTCCTACGAGCAGTACTTC. This translates into CASSQGQFSYEQYF.

The CDR3 DNA reads TGTGCCAGCAGCCGGGGATTTTACAATGAGCAGTTCTTC. This gives the protein CASSRGFYNEQFF. The genes are TRBV7-2 and TRBJ2-1; a weak D match, TRBD2 (5 bases). Deletions cut 5 bases from V and 4 bases from J, with 9 bases between. CDR3 size: 13 residues. CDR1 is SGHTA and CDR2 is FQGNSA in the germline V gene. Full variable domain (remainder filled in from reference TRBV7-2 and TRBJ2-1): GAGVSQSPSNKVTEKGKDVELRCDPISGHTALYWYRQSLGQGLEFLIYFQGNSAPDKSGLPSDRFSAERTGGSVSTLTIQRTQQEDSAVYLCASSRGFYNEQFFGPGTRLTVL.

The V call is TRBV3-1 (or the pseudogene TRBV3-2), the J call TRBJ1-2; 8 nucleotides agree with TRBD1. Germline lookup yields CDR1 LGHDT and CDR2 YNNKEL (reference sequence). CDR3 length equals 15 residues. V lost 4 bases to trimming and J lost 7 bases; unmatched junction nucleotides: 11. CDR3 DNA: TGTGCCAGCAGCCCCCGCAAGGACAGGGCGGGTGGCTACACCTTC. Residues: CASSPRKDRAGGYTF.

Only one count was recorded for this clone. V is TRBV4-3 and J is TRBJ2-7; D ambiguous. Germline V gene lookup returns CDR1 LGHNA and CDR2 YSLEER. The CDR3 spans 18 residues. The ends were cut back, 0 bases at V and 0 bases at J, with 18 bases in the middle. CDR3 in DNA: TGCGCCAGCAGCCAAGATCTTGTGTCTGAGACAAACTCCTACGAGCAGTACTTC. This codes for CASSQDLVSETNSYEQYF.

This clone was recorded only once. The V call is TRBV19, the J call TRBJ1-6; D is unresolved. V gave up 3 bases and J gave up 14 bases, with 14 bases separating them. The V gene's germline CDR1 is LNHDA and CDR2 SQIVND (reference sequence). The CDR3 loop spans 13 amino acids. The chain's CDR3 is CASSIGRDRALHF. CDR3 bases: TGTGCCAGTAGTATCGGGCGGGATAGGGCCCTCCACTTT.

The CDR3 sequence: CASSSGSGRREQFF. CDR3 DNA: TGTGCCAGCAGCTCCGGTAGCGGGAGGCGTGAGCAGTTCTTC. The J gene is TRBJ2-1, the V gene TRBV7-2; 10 nucleotides line up with TRBD2. The CDR3 spans 14 residues. Per the germline V gene, CDR1 is SGHTA and CDR2 is FQGNSA. With 4 bases clipped from V and 9 bases from J, the junction kept 6 bases outside the gene matches.